This TCR beta chain was observed in a study of T-cell reconstitution after alpha-beta-depleted transplantation in children. Unique molecular identifiers were incorporated during preparation of the TCRbeta library. MiXCR was run by TCRdb on the PCR reads, yielding one entry per CDR3 protein. The data show about 610,000 distinct CDR3 sequences, over 9.5% seen once. Germline assignment: CDR1 ENHRY and CDR2 SYGVKD. This CDR3 spans 16 amino acids. Trimming took 6 bases from V and 3 from J, leaving 18 bases between them. There are a few counts of this clonotype. The sequence was obtained from a human donor who donated a stem cell graft to a child with acute myeloid leukemia. This chain uses TRBV10-3 with TRBJ2-1; weak D call: TRBD2 (5 bases). This specimen was PBMCs from the stem cell graft donor, taken from the stem cell graft. CDR3 protein: CAIRLATGRGYNEQFF. The CDR3, as DNA: TGTGCCATCAGACTCGCGACGGGCCGGGGCTACAATGAGCAGTTCTTC.